These T cell receptor beta chains were read from a single sample in a study of early T cells in non-severe SARS-CoV-2 infection. In TCRdb, the 5' RACE reads were re-called with MiXCR into one record per CDR3 protein. Of roughly 45,000 distinct CDR3 sequences detected, over 5% appear once; the ten largest clones hold around 7%. Material: whole blood, obtained at baseline. The receptors were sampled from an adult who was a healthcare worker with PCR-confirmed SARS-CoV-2 infection or an uninfected control (not recorded which). Both conserved end residues are part of each CDR3. Fields, in order: clone size, V gene, J gene, D gene, CDR3 DNA, CDR3 protein. The D gene is left open where the match is weak. Where a row states a size, it is once, few, many or the class of an expanded clone; other rows omit it.

clone size: NA; V gene: TRBV7-9; J gene: TRBJ2-5; D gene: TRBD2; CDR3 DNA: TGTGCCAGCAGAGGGACTAGCGGGGAGCAAGAGACCCAGTACTTC; CDR3 protein: CASRGTSGEQETQYF
clone size: NA; V gene: TRBV12-3/TRBV12-4; J gene: TRBJ2-2; D gene: TRBD1; CDR3 DNA: TGTGCCAGCAGTCCTCGGACAGGGACCCACGGCCCCGGGGAGCTGTTTTTT; CDR3 protein: CASSPRTGTHGPGELFF
clone size: NA; V gene: TRBV10-3; J gene: TRBJ2-5; D gene: TRBD2; CDR3 DNA: TGTGCCTCGGCGCCCGGGACAACGACTTTAGCGGGAGGGCCGGGGACCCAGTACTTC; CDR3 protein: CASAPGTTTLAGGPGTQYF
clone size: few; V gene: TRBV2; J gene: TRBJ2-3; D gene: NA; CDR3 DNA: TGTGCCAGCAAAGGGGTCAGCACAGATACGCAGTATTTT; CDR3 protein: CASKGVSTDTQYF
clone size: many; V gene: TRBV6-6; J gene: TRBJ1-1; D gene: NA; CDR3 DNA: TGTGCCAGCAGTTACTCGAGCGGACACCAAGCTTTCTTT; CDR3 protein: CASSYSSGHQAFF
clone size: NA; V gene: TRBV29-1; J gene: TRBJ2-5; D gene: NA; CDR3 DNA: TGCAGCGTTGCAGGGCCCGGGGAGACCCAGTACTTC; CDR3 protein: CSVAGPGETQYF
clone size: NA; V gene: TRBV4-3; J gene: TRBJ2-1; D gene: TRBD2; CDR3 DNA: TGCGCCAGCAGCAGAGTAGCGGGATCCGGCCACGAGCAGTTCTTC; CDR3 protein: CASSRVAGSGHEQFF
clone size: NA; V gene: TRBV5-1; J gene: TRBJ1-4; D gene: TRBD1; CDR3 DNA: TGCGCCAGCAGCTTGGGACAGGGTTTGAATGAAAAACTGTTTTTT; CDR3 protein: CASSLGQGLNEKLFF
clone size: many; V gene: TRBV6-6; J gene: TRBJ2-7; D gene: TRBD2; CDR3 DNA: TGTGCCAGCGGGAGGGCCGACCGACGTTCCTACGAGCAGTACTTC; CDR3 protein: CASGRADRRSYEQYF
clone size: many; V gene: TRBV19; J gene: TRBJ2-6; D gene: NA; CDR3 DNA: TGTGCCAGTAGTATTCCAGGGTCTGGGGCCAACGTCCTGACTTTC; CDR3 protein: CASSIPGSGANVLTF
clone size: NA; V gene: TRBV19; J gene: TRBJ2-6; D gene: NA; CDR3 DNA: TGTGCCAGTAACGTGATTGGGGGCTCTGGGGCCAACGTCCTGACTTTC; CDR3 protein: CASNVIGGSGANVLTF
clone size: few; V gene: TRBV5-1; J gene: TRBJ2-2; D gene: NA; CDR3 DNA: TGCGCCAGCAGCCCATCCGGGACCCCATCGGAGCTTTTTTTT; CDR3 protein: CASSPSGTPSELFF
clone size: NA; V gene: TRBV2; J gene: TRBJ2-1; D gene: TRBD2; CDR3 DNA: TGTGCCAGCAGCGCCGAGAGCGGGAGTTCCTACAATGAGCAGTTCTTC; CDR3 protein: CASSAESGSSYNEQFF
clone size: few; V gene: TRBV28; J gene: TRBJ2-1; D gene: TRBD2; CDR3 DNA: TGTGCCAGCGTGAGCGGGAGATCTAATGAGCAGTTCTTC; CDR3 protein: CASVSGRSNEQFF
clone size: many; V gene: TRBV3-1; J gene: TRBJ2-7; D gene: NA; CDR3 DNA: TGTGCCAGCAGCCCCACAGGGCTCCCCTACGAGCAGTACTTC; CDR3 protein: CASSPTGLPYEQYF
clone size: few; V gene: TRBV28; J gene: TRBJ2-1; D gene: NA; CDR3 DNA: TGTGCCAGCAGGGCACCGGGACCCTCTTACAATGAGCAGTTCTTC; CDR3 protein: CASRAPGPSYNEQFF
clone size: NA; V gene: TRBV5-6; J gene: TRBJ2-7; D gene: TRBD2; CDR3 DNA: TGTGCCAGCAGCACGGGGACTAGCGGAGGAAATTACGAGCAGTACTTC; CDR3 protein: CASSTGTSGGNYEQYF
clone size: NA; V gene: TRBV29-1; J gene: TRBJ1-1; D gene: TRBD1; CDR3 DNA: TGCAGCGCTGTACAGGGGAGCGGAACTGAAGCTTTCTTT; CDR3 protein: CSAVQGSGTEAFF
clone size: NA; V gene: TRBV7-2; J gene: TRBJ2-7; D gene: NA; CDR3 DNA: TGTGCCAGCAGCTTAGACCCCAGCCTAGCCTCCTACGAGCAGTACTTC; CDR3 protein: CASSLDPSLASYEQYF
clone size: NA; V gene: TRBV20-1; J gene: TRBJ2-2; D gene: TRBD2; CDR3 DNA: TGCAGTGCTAGGTCTAGCGGGAGAACCGGGGAGCTGTTTTTT; CDR3 protein: CSARSSGRTGELFF
clone size: many; V gene: TRBV6-1; J gene: TRBJ1-2; D gene: NA; CDR3 DNA: TGTGCCAGCAAAGTAAGCTGGGACTATGGCTACACCTTC; CDR3 protein: CASKVSWDYGYTF
clone size: NA; V gene: TRBV21-1; J gene: TRBJ1-2; D gene: NA; CDR3 DNA: TGTGCCAGCAGCAAAGCTCCCTCGGGGGGGAAAGCCTATGGCTACACCTTC; CDR3 protein: CASSKAPSGGKAYGYTF
clone size: few; V gene: TRBV29-1; J gene: TRBJ2-7; D gene: NA; CDR3 DNA: TGCAGCGTCTCGACTAGTTCGGGCGAGCAGTACTTC; CDR3 protein: CSVSTSSGEQYF
clone size: few; V gene: TRBV6-1; J gene: TRBJ2-7; D gene: NA; CDR3 DNA: TGTGCCAGCATCCTATTCGGCTCCGAGCAGTACTTC; CDR3 protein: CASILFGSEQYF
clone size: NA; V gene: TRBV7-6; J gene: TRBJ2-5; D gene: TRBD1; CDR3 DNA: TGTGCCAGCAGCTCCGGGACAGCCCTTCAAGAGACCCAGTACTTC; CDR3 protein: CASSSGTALQETQYF
clone size: many; V gene: TRBV5-1; J gene: TRBJ1-4; D gene: NA; CDR3 DNA: TGCGCCAGCAGCCTGCGCGCGGCGGCATCCGCTGAAAAACTGTTTTTT; CDR3 protein: CASSLRAAASAEKLFF
clone size: many; V gene: TRBV28; J gene: TRBJ1-2; D gene: TRBD1; CDR3 DNA: TGTGCCAGCAGGCCGGACAGGCATCTTGGCTACACCTTC; CDR3 protein: CASRPDRHLGYTF
clone size: many; V gene: TRBV12-3/TRBV12-4; J gene: TRBJ1-3; D gene: NA; CDR3 DNA: TGTGCCAGCAGCTTAACGAACTCTGGAAACACCATATATTTT; CDR3 protein: CASSLTNSGNTIYF
clone size: NA; V gene: TRBV20-1; J gene: TRBJ1-2; D gene: NA; CDR3 DNA: TGCAGTGCTAGAGATCAATCAGGGAAGTACGACTATGGCTACACCTTC; CDR3 protein: CSARDQSGKYDYGYTF
clone size: many; V gene: TRBV3-1; J gene: TRBJ1-4; D gene: TRBD1; CDR3 DNA: TGTGCCAGCAGCCAAGGAGGGGGCGGAAAACTGTTTTTT; CDR3 protein: CASSQGGGGKLFF
clone size: NA; V gene: TRBV28; J gene: TRBJ2-3; D gene: NA; CDR3 DNA: TGTGCCAGCCCCAGGAGTGGGAGTGGTACGCAGTATTTT; CDR3 protein: CASPRSGSGTQYF
clone size: many; V gene: TRBV20-1; J gene: TRBJ2-3; D gene: NA; CDR3 DNA: TGCAGTGCGGAGTTAGCGGAGAGCACAGATACGCAGTATTTT; CDR3 protein: CSAELAESTDTQYF
clone size: many; V gene: TRBV7-7; J gene: TRBJ2-3; D gene: NA; CDR3 DNA: TGTGCTAGCAGCCTACTAATCACAGATACGCAGTATTTT; CDR3 protein: CASSLLITDTQYF
clone size: many; V gene: TRBV5-1; J gene: TRBJ2-7; D gene: TRBD2; CDR3 DNA: TGCGCCAGCAGCTTCGCCGGGAGGGGGTACGAGCAGTACTTC; CDR3 protein: CASSFAGRGYEQYF
clone size: many; V gene: TRBV3-1; J gene: TRBJ2-3; D gene: NA; CDR3 DNA: TGTGCCAGCAGCCAAGCTGACGGGAGAGTCACAGATACGCAGTATTTT; CDR3 protein: CASSQADGRVTDTQYF
clone size: many; V gene: TRBV20-1; J gene: TRBJ2-1; D gene: NA; CDR3 DNA: TGCAGTGCTAGACACCGTTACAGGGGAGGGTATGAGCAGTTCTTC; CDR3 protein: CSARHRYRGGYEQFF
clone size: many; V gene: TRBV24-1; J gene: TRBJ2-1; D gene: NA; CDR3 DNA: TGTGCCACCAGTGCAGGGAAATCCTACAATGAGCAGTTCTTC; CDR3 protein: CATSAGKSYNEQFF
clone size: many; V gene: TRBV6-6; J gene: TRBJ2-3; D gene: NA; CDR3 DNA: TGTGCCAGCAGCGATCTTGTGGGGGCCCGAGATACGCAGTATTTT; CDR3 protein: CASSDLVGARDTQYF
clone size: many; V gene: TRBV7-3; J gene: TRBJ2-7; D gene: NA; CDR3 DNA: TGTGCCAGCAGCTTAACGTCCGGCTACGAGCAGTACTTC; CDR3 protein: CASSLTSGYEQYF